Here is one T cell receptor beta chain with its context. In the authors' methods: Researchers report that nucleated cell counts were estimated from reference gene primer amplification. Some clones are missing from TCRdb's copy, which holds only in-frame ones; the method was immunoSEQ multiplex PCR. For V, J and clone size, that table is used; D and trimming come from the DNA. The sample consists of some 370,000 clones, approximately 87% of them appearing once. The data stem from a study of blood T cell repertoires in COVID-19. This receptor was identified in a woman aged 25 to 39 with COVID-19, enrolled during active disease. Sequencing was done on a sample of peripheral blood.

CDR3 in amino acids: CASSFGLAKDYEQYF. The CDR3 DNA is TGTGCCAGCAGCTTTGGGTTAGCGAAAGACTACGAGCAGTACTTC. The chain combines TRBV5-4 with TRBJ2-7; D might be TRBD2 (5 bases). Deletions cut 2 bases from V and 3 bases from J, with 15 bases between. The CDR3 sequence is 15 residues long. Germline V gene sequence: CDR1 SGHNT, CDR2 YYREEE (reference sequence).